This TCR beta chain was found in a study of T-cell reconstitution after alpha-beta-depleted transplantation in children. Study-level findings and limits: T-cell counts and diversity at one year post-transplant came mainly from newly produced T cells. At day 60, the high TCRbeta diversity found in some patients originated from recipient T cells and thymic progenitors that had survived.

Molecular barcoding with unique molecular identifiers was used for the TCRbeta library. TCRdb passed the PCR reads through MiXCR, listing each CDR3 protein once. The top ten hold just over 2% of the sample, which has approximately 500,000 distinct CDR3 sequences, under 12% seen once. This CDR3 comprises 15 residues. V lost 6 bases, J lost 0 bases, and 15 bases lay in between. Germline-derived CDR1 and CDR2 are DFQATT and SNEGSKA (reference sequence). This clonotype showed up many times. Its antigen is currently unknown. The receptor comes from a child aged 2 to 15 with inherited bone marrow failure, due to receive a stem cell transplant. The sample in question was PBMCs, obtained before TCRalphabeta/CD19-depleted stem cell transplant. This chain joins TRBV20-1 and TRBJ2-4; tentative D call: TRBD2 (5 bases). The CDR3 nucleotides are TGCAGTGCCACGGCGGGCCTTCGAGCCAAAAACATTCAGTACTTC. Residues: CSATAGLRAKNIQYF.